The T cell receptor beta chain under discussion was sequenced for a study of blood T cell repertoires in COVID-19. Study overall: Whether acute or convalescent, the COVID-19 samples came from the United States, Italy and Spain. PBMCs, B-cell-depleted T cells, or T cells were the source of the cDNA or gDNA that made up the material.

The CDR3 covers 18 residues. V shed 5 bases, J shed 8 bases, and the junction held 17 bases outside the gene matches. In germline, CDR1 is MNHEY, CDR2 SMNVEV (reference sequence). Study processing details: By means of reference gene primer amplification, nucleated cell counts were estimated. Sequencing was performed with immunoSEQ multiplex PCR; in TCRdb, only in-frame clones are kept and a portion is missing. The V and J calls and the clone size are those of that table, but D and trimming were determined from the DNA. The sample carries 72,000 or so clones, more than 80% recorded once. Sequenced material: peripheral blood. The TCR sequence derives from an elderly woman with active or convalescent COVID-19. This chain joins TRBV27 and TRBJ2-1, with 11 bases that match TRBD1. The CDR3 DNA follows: TGTGCCAGCAGTGGATCCGGGACAGGGGGTTTCGGAGTTGATGAGCAGTTCTTC. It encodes CASSGSGTGGFGVDEQFF.